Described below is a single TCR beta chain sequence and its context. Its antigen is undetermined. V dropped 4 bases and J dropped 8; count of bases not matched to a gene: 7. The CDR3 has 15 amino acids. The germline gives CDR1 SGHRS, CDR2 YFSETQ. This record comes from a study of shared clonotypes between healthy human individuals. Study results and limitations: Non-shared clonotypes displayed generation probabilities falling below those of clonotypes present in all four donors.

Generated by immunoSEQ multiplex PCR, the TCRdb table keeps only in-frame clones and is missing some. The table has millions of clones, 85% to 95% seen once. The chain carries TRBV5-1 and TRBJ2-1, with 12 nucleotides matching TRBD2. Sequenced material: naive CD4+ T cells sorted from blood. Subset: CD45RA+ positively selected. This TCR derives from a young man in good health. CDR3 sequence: CASSPLAGGSDEQFF. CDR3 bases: TGCGCCAGCAGCCCACTAGCGGGAGGAAGCGATGAGCAGTTCTTC.